One T cell receptor beta chain is described in this entry. What it binds is unknown. This specimen comes from a study of cytomegalovirus exposure and HLA in healthy donors. This CDR3 comprises 16 residues. V was pared by 5 bases and J by 7 bases, with 14 bases of the junction left unmatched. Germline lookup yields CDR1 MNHEY and CDR2 SMNVEV (reference sequence). The PCR ran on 60 Vbeta and 13 Jbeta primers. Libraries were prepared by immunoSEQ multiplex PCR; TCRdb keeps only in-frame clonotypes and omits some of them. Among around 180,000 clones listed, roughly 87% were seen once. Study results and limitations: A likely sequencing artifact accounted for one observed cluster of highly shared sequence variants. The authors later found most CMV-associated TCR beta chains appeared HLA-restricted.

The chain joins TRBV27 to TRBJ2-5; TRBD2 matches at 9 bases. Sequences were obtained from PBMCs. The sequence came from a woman aged 45-65 years in good health and CMV-seronegative. The CDR3 bases are TGTGCCAGCAGTGACACCGGGACTAGCAACGCACGGACCCAGTACTTC. Amino acids: CASSDTGTSNARTQYF.